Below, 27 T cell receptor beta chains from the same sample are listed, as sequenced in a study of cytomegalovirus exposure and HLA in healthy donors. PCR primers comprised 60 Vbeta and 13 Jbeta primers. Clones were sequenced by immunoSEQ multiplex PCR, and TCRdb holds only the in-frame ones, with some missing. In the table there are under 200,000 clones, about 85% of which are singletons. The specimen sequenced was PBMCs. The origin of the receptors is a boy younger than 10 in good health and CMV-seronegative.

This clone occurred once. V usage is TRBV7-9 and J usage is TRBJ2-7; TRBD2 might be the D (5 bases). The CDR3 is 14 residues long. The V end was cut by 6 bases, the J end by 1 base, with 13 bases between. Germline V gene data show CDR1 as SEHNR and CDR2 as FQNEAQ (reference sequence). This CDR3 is CASSHTTGSYEQYF. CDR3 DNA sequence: TGTGCCAGCAGTCATACGACGGGGTCCTACGAGCAGTACTTC. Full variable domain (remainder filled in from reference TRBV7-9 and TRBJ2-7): DTGVSQNPRHKITKRGQNVTFRCDPISEHNRLYWYRQTLGQGPEFLTYFQNEAQLEKSRLLSDRFSAERPKGSFSTLEIQRTEQGDSAMYLCASSHTTGSYEQYFGPGTRLTVT.

DNA for the CDR3: TGTGCCAGCAGCCGAACGGGGGTCTACAATGAGCAGTTCTTC. As protein: CASSRTGVYNEQFF. This chain uses TRBV6-6 with TRBJ2-1; D is perhaps TRBD2 (6 bases). V was trimmed by 6 bases and J by 3 bases, leaving 12 bases between them. Germline loops: CDR1 MNHNY, CDR2 SVGAGI (reference sequence). The length of the CDR3 is 14 residues.

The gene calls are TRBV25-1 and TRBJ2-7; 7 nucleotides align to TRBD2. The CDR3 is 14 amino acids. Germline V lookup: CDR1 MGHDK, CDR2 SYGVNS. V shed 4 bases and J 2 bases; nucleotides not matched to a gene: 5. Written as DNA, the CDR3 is TGTGCCAGCAGTGGGAAGCGGGATACCTACGAGCAGTACTTC. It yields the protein CASSGKRDTYEQYF.

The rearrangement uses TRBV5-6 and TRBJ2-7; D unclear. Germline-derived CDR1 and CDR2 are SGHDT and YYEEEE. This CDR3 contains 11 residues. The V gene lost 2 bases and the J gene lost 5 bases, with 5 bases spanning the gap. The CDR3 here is CASSFYDEQYF. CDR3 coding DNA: TGTGCCAGCAGCTTCTATGACGAGCAGTACTTC.

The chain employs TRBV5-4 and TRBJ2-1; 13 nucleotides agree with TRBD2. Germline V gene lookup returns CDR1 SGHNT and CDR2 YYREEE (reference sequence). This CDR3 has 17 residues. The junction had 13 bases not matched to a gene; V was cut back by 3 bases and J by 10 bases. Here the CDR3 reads CASSSGTGTSGTKEQFF. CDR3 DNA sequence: TGTGCCAGCAGCTCTGGAACCGGGACTAGCGGGACCAAAGAGCAGTTCTTC.

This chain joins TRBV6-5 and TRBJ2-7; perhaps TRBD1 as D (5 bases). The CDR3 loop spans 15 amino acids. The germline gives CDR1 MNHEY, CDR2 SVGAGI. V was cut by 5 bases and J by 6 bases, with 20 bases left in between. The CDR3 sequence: CASSHKGPRASEQYF. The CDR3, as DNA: TGTGCCAGCAGTCACAAAGGCCCCAGGGCCTCCGAGCAGTACTTC.

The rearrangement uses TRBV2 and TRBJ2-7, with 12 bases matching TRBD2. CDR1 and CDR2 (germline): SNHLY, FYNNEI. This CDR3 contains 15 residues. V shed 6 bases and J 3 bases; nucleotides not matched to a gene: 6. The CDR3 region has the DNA TGTGCCAGCAGAGGACTAGCGGGACGGGACTACGAGCAGTACTTC. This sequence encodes CASRGLAGRDYEQYF.

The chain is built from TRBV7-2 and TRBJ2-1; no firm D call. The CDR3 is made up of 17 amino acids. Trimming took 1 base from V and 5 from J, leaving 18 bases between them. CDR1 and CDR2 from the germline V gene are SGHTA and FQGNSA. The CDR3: CASSLVSLSWPHNEQFF. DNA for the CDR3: TGTGCCAGCAGCTTAGTCTCATTGTCGTGGCCGCACAATGAGCAGTTCTTC.

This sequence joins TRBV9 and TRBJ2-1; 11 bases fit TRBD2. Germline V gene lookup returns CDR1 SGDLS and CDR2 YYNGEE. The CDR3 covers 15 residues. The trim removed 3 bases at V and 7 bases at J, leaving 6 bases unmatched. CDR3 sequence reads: CASSAGTSGLNEQFF. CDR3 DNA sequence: TGTGCCAGCAGCGCCGGGACTAGCGGTTTAAATGAGCAGTTCTTC. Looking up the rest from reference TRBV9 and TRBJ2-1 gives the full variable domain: DSGVTQTPKHLITATGQRVTLRCSPRSGDLSVYWYQQSLDQGLQFLIQYYNGEERAKGNILERFSAQQFPDLHSELNLSSLELGDSALYFCASSAGTSGLNEQFFGPGTRLTVL.

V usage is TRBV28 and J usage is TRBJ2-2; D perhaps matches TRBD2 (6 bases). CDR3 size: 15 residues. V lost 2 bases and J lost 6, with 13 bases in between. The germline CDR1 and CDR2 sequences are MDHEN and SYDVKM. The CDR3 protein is CASSLGTRPPGELFF. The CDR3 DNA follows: TGTGCCAGCAGTTTAGGGACTCGGCCTCCCGGGGAGCTGTTTTTT.

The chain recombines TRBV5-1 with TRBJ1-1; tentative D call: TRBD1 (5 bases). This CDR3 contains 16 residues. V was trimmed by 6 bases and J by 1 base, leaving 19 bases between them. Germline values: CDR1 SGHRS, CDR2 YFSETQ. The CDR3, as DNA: TGCGCCAGCACCCTAGGGGAGGGGAACGGGAACACTGAAGCTTTCTTT. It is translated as CASTLGEGNGNTEAFF.

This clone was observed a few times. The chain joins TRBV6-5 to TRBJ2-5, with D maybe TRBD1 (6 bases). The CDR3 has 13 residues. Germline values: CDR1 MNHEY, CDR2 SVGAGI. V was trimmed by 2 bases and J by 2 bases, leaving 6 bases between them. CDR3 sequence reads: CASSYQGQETQYF. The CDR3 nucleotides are TGTGCCAGCAGTTACCAGGGGCAAGAGACCCAGTACTTC.

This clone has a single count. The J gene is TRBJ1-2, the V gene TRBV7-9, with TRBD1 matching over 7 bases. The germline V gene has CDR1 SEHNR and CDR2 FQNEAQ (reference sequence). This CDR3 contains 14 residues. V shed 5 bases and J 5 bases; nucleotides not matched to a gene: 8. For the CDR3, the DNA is TGTGCCAGCAGCCCCCGGACAGGACTTTATGGCTACACCTTC. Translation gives CASSPRTGLYGYTF.

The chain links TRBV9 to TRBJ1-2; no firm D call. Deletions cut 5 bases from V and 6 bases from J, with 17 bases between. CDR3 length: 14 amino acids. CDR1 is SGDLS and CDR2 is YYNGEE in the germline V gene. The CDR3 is CASSDRRQADGYTF. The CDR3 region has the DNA TGTGCCAGCAGTGATCGTAGGCAGGCAGATGGCTACACCTTC.

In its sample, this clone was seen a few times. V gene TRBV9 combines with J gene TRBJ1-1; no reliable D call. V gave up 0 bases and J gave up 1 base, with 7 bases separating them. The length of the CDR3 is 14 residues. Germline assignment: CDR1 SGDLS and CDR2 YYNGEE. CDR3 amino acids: CASSVAAGNTEAFF. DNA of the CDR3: TGTGCCAGCAGCGTAGCTGCGGGGAACACTGAAGCTTTCTTT.

Here the CDR3 reads CASSSSPSSPLHF. As DNA, the CDR3 is TGTGCCAGCAGCTCAAGCCCCTCCTCACCCCTCCACTTT. This sequence joins TRBV6-5 and TRBJ1-6; D is unresolved. This CDR3 comprises 13 residues. V lost 6 bases, J lost 10 bases, and 13 bases lay in between. Germline V lookup: CDR1 MNHEY, CDR2 SVGAGI.

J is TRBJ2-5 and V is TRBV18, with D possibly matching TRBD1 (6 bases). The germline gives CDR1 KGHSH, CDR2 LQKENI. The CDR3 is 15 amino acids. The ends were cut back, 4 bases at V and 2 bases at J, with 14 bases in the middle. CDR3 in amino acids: CASSRSRTAQETQYF. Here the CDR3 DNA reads TGTGCCAGCTCACGGTCGAGGACAGCTCAAGAGACCCAGTACTTC.

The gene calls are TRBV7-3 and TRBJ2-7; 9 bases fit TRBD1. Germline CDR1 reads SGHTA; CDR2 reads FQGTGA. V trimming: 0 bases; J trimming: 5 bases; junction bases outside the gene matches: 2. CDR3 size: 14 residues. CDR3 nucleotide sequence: TGTGCCAGCAGCTTAACGGGGACAGGGAACGAGCAGTACTTC. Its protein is CASSLTGTGNEQYF. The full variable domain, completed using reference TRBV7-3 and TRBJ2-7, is GAGVSQTPSNKVTEKGKYVELRCDPISGHTALYWYRQSLGQGPEFLIYFQGTGAADDSGLPNDRFFAVRPEGSVSTLKIQRTERGDSAVYLCASSLTGTGNEQYFGPGTRLTVT.

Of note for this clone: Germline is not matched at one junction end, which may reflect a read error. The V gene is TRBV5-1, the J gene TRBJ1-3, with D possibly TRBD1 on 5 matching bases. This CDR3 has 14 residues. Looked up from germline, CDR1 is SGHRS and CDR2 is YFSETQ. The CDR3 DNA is TGCGCCAGCAGCGGCCCGGGGAGGGGAAACGCCATATATTTT. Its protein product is CASSGPGRGNAIYF.

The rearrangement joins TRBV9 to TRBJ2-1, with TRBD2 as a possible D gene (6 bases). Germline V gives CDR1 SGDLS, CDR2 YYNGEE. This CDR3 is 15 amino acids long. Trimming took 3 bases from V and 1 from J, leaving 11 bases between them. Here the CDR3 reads CASSALSGSYNEQFF. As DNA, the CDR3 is TGTGCCAGCAGCGCCCTTAGCGGATCCTACAATGAGCAGTTCTTC.

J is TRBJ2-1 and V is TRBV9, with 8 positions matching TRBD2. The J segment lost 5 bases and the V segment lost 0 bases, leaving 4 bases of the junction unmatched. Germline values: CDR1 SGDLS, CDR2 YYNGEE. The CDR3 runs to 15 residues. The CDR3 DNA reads TGTGCCAGCAGCGTAGCGGGAGGGCTTAACAATGAGCAGTTCTTC. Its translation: CASSVAGGLNNEQFF.

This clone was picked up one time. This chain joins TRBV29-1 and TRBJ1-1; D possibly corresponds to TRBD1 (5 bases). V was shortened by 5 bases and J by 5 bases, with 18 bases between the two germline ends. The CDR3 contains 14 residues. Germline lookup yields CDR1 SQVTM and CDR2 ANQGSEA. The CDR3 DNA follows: TGCAGCGTTCGCCTTCGGGGGGTCCTAACTGAAGCTTTCTTT. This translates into CSVRLRGVLTEAFF.

CDR3 protein: CASSMAGSPGEKLFF. In nucleotides, the CDR3 is TGCGCCAGCAGTATGGCGGGGAGCCCCGGCGAAAAACTGTTTTTT. V gene TRBV5-1 combines with J gene TRBJ1-4; no reliable D call. From germline, CDR1 is SGHRS and CDR2 YFSETQ. CDR3 length: 15 amino acids. With 5 bases removed from V and 8 bases from J, the gap between germline ends came to 19 bases.

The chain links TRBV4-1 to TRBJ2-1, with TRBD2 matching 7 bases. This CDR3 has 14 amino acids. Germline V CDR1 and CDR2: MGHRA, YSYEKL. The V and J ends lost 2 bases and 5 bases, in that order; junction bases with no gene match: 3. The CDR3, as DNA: TGCGCCAGCAGCCAACTAGCGGTAAACAATGAGCAGTTCTTC. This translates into CASSQLAVNNEQFF.

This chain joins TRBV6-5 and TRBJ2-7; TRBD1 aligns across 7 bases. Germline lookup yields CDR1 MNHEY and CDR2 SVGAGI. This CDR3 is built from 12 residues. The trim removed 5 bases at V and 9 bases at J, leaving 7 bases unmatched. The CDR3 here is CASSPDRKRQYF. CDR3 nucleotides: TGTGCCAGCAGTCCGGACAGGAAACGGCAGTACTTC.

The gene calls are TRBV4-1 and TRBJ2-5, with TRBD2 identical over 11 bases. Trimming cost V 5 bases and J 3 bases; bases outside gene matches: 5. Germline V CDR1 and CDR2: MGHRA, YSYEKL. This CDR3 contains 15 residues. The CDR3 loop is CASSYLTSGKETQYF. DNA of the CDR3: TGCGCCAGCAGCTACCTGACTAGCGGGAAAGAGACCCAGTACTTC.

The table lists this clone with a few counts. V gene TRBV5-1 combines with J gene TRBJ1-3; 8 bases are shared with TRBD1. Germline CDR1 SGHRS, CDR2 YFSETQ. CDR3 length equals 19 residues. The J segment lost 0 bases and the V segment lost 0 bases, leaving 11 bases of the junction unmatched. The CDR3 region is CASSLEFSPGGLSGNTIYF. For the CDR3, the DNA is TGCGCCAGCAGCTTGGAATTCTCCCCAGGGGGCCTCTCTGGAAACACCATATATTTT.